The sequence of this T cell receptor beta chain was determined in a study of T cell responses to AZD1222 COVID-19 vaccine. Study-wide results and caveats: Rises in breadth and depth of Spike-specific TCRs came after two AZD1222 doses. Among AZD1222 vaccinees, only 5 to 7 were seropositive at baseline. CD4 TCRs covered the whole spike, strongest at regions 160-218 and 743-854.

Notes on this clone: Antigen specificity is unknown.

This table comes from immunoSEQ multiplex PCR, and its TCRdb copy is limited to in-frame clones, with some not included. The table lists about 170,000 clones, more than 90% of them singletons. Per germline, CDR1 MNHNS and CDR2 SASEGT. With 3 bases clipped from V and 9 bases from J, the junction kept 9 bases outside the gene matches. The CDR3 sequence is 14 residues long. The clonotype was recovered from an adult in good health. This specimen consisted of peripheral blood, obtained on day 0 of AZD1222 vaccination. The gene calls are TRBV6-1 and TRBJ2-7; 9 bases map to TRBD1. This CDR3 reads CASSEGQGQPRQYF. CDR3 coding DNA: TGTGCCAGCAGTGAGGGACAGGGCCAGCCCCGGCAGTACTTC.